This is a list of T cell receptor beta chains from one sample in a study of CD8+ T cells in alopecia areata. Profiled with immunoSEQ multiplex PCR; TCRdb holds only in-frame clones, not every one. The sample holds some 240,000 clones, under 75% seen once. Sequenced here: CD4+ T cells sorted from blood, sampled at week 4, from a patient treated with tofacitinib. The receptors come from a human donor with alopecia areata. Both conserved end residues are part of each CDR3. D genes are given only for firm matches. Only part of the rows carry a size: once, few, many, or a class if the clone is expanded.

clone size: NA; J gene: TRBJ1-1; V gene: TRBV30; D gene: TRBD1; CDR3 protein: CARGQGANTEAFF; CDR3 DNA: TGTGCCCGCGGACAGGGGGCGAACACTGAAGCTTTCTTT
clone size: NA; J gene: TRBJ1-1; V gene: TRBV29-1; D gene: TRBD1; CDR3 protein: CSVGGQGTEAFF; CDR3 DNA: TGCAGCGTGGGGGGACAGGGGACTGAAGCTTTCTTT
clone size: NA; J gene: TRBJ1-6; V gene: TRBV30; D gene: NA; CDR3 protein: CAWDRQSSYNSPLHF; CDR3 DNA: TGTGCCTGGGATCGACAGTCCTCCTATAATTCACCCCTCCACTTT
clone size: few; J gene: TRBJ1-1; V gene: TRBV19; D gene: NA; CDR3 protein: CASTPWQGLNTEAFF; CDR3 DNA: TGTGCCAGTACACCCTGGCAGGGACTGAACACTGAAGCTTTCTTT
clone size: few; J gene: TRBJ1-1; V gene: TRBV30; D gene: NA; CDR3 protein: CAWSGYTEAFF; CDR3 DNA: TGTGCCTGGAGTGGGTACACTGAAGCTTTCTTT
clone size: few; J gene: TRBJ2-1; V gene: TRBV5-1; D gene: NA; CDR3 protein: CASSLDGRAGEQFF; CDR3 DNA: TGCGCCAGCAGCTTGGATGGTCGGGCGGGTGAGCAGTTCTTC
clone size: NA; J gene: TRBJ2-5; V gene: TRBV7-2; D gene: NA; CDR3 protein: CASSLAQGRDETQYF; CDR3 DNA: TGTGCCAGCAGCTTAGCGCAGGGAAGGGATGAGACCCAGTACTTC
clone size: NA; J gene: TRBJ2-2; V gene: TRBV30; D gene: TRBD1; CDR3 protein: CAWSRTGDGELFF; CDR3 DNA: TGTGCCTGGAGCCGAACAGGGGACGGGGAGCTGTTTTTT
clone size: few; J gene: TRBJ2-1; V gene: TRBV29-1; D gene: TRBD2; CDR3 protein: CSVRALARVRKDEQFF; CDR3 DNA: TGCAGCGTGAGGGCACTAGCGCGGGTCAGAAAGGATGAGCAGTTCTTC
clone size: many; J gene: TRBJ2-5; V gene: TRBV5-1; D gene: NA; CDR3 protein: CASSLHGDGETQYF; CDR3 DNA: TGCGCCAGCAGCTTACATGGGGATGGGGAGACCCAGTACTTC
clone size: NA; J gene: TRBJ2-1; V gene: TRBV5-6; D gene: TRBD1; CDR3 protein: CASSFDRGRINEQFF; CDR3 DNA: TGTGCCAGCAGTTTTGACAGGGGGCGCATCAATGAGCAGTTCTTC
clone size: NA; J gene: TRBJ1-2; V gene: TRBV30; D gene: TRBD1; CDR3 protein: CAWSRTGLYYGYTF; CDR3 DNA: TGTGCCTGGAGCCGGACAGGGCTATACTATGGCTACACCTTC
clone size: few; J gene: TRBJ1-1; V gene: TRBV4-1; D gene: TRBD1; CDR3 protein: CASSIRDRGSSGMNTEAFF; CDR3 DNA: TGCGCCAGCAGCATACGGGACAGGGGGTCGTCGGGGATGAACACTGAAGCTTTCTTT
clone size: NA; J gene: TRBJ2-1; V gene: TRBV5-4; D gene: TRBD2; CDR3 protein: CASSLPGLGNNEQFF; CDR3 DNA: TGTGCCAGCAGCTTACCGGGACTAGGAAACAATGAGCAGTTCTTC
clone size: few; J gene: TRBJ2-6; V gene: TRBV2; D gene: TRBD1; CDR3 protein: CASSGDSSGANVLTF; CDR3 DNA: TGTGCCAGCAGTGGGGACAGCTCTGGGGCCAACGTCCTGACTTTC
clone size: NA; J gene: TRBJ2-5; V gene: TRBV5-1; D gene: TRBD1; CDR3 protein: CASSLAGQGVGTQYF; CDR3 DNA: TGCGCCAGCAGCTTGGCCGGACAGGGGGTGGGGACCCAGTACTTC
clone size: few; J gene: TRBJ1-1; V gene: TRBV9; D gene: NA; CDR3 protein: CASSPTLHLLNTEAFF; CDR3 DNA: TGTGCCAGCAGTCCTACCTTGCACCTACTGAACACTGAAGCTTTCTTT
clone size: NA; J gene: TRBJ1-2; V gene: TRBV29-1; D gene: NA; CDR3 protein: CSVEDTGDLYGYTF; CDR3 DNA: TGCAGCGTTGAAGATACGGGGGACCTATATGGCTACACCTTC
clone size: NA; J gene: TRBJ1-6; V gene: TRBV9; D gene: NA; CDR3 protein: CASSALQGGNSPLHF; CDR3 DNA: TGTGCCAGCAGCGCCCTACAGGGTGGTAATTCACCCCTCCACTTT
clone size: NA; J gene: TRBJ2-3; V gene: TRBV4-3; D gene: TRBD2; CDR3 protein: CASSRLAGFSTDTQYF; CDR3 DNA: TGCGCCAGCAGCCGGTTAGCGGGGTTTAGCACAGATACGCAGTATTTT
clone size: once; J gene: TRBJ2-3; V gene: TRBV5-1; D gene: TRBD2; CDR3 protein: CASSPLERGITDTQYF; CDR3 DNA: TGCGCCAGCAGCCCACTGGAGCGGGGGATCACAGATACGCAGTATTTT
clone size: NA; J gene: TRBJ1-4; V gene: TRBV30; D gene: NA; CDR3 protein: CAWNTGTNEKLFF; CDR3 DNA: TGTGCCTGGAATACAGGAACTAATGAAAAACTGTTTTTT
clone size: NA; J gene: TRBJ2-3; V gene: TRBV20-1; D gene: TRBD1; CDR3 protein: CSAGQGAQYF; CDR3 DNA: TGCAGTGCCGGACAGGGGGCGCAGTATTTT
clone size: NA; J gene: TRBJ1-1; V gene: TRBV15; D gene: TRBD1; CDR3 protein: CATSSGTGMNTEAFF; CDR3 DNA: TGTGCCACCAGCAGCGGGACAGGAATGAACACTGAAGCTTTCTTT